Reported below is one T cell receptor (beta chain). This CDR3 is 15 amino acids long. V shed 3 bases and J shed 3 bases, with 12 bases lying between them. CDR1 and CDR2 (germline): MNHEY, SVGAGI. This entry is derived from a study of technical replicates of blood from a handful of donors. Only in-frame clones appear in the TCRdb table, and some are missing; sequencing was by immunoSEQ multiplex PCR. Of about 70,000 clones in the sample, approximately 97% were seen once. Sequencing was performed on T cells isolated from PBMCs. This receptor was identified in a human donor in good health. The V and J genes are TRBV6-5 and TRBJ1-3; D is ambiguous. In DNA form, the CDR3 reads TGTGCCAGCAGTTATAATGGTCTGAGTGGAAACACCATATATTTT. Its protein is CASSYNGLSGNTIYF.